This is a list of T cell receptor beta chains from one sample in a study of shared clonotypes between healthy human individuals. Produced via immunoSEQ multiplex PCR; TCRdb's table is partial and in-frame only. The data contain roughly 590,000 clones, around 95% of them singletons. Sequenced material: naive CD8+ T cells sorted from blood. The receptors shown here come from a woman under 40 in good health. Each CDR3 is given with its conserved first and last residue. The D gene is left open where the match is weak. The size of a clone is reported for some rows only, either as once, few or many, or as a class for expanded clones.

v_call	clone_size	j_call	d_call	cdr3_aa	cdr3_nt
TRBV27	.	TRBJ1-1	.	CASSLSRGSTEAFF	TGTGCCAGCAGTTTATCGAGGGGGAGCACTGAAGCTTTCTTT
TRBV2	.	TRBJ1-5	.	CASSDGYSNQPQHF	TGTGCCAGCAGTGACGGCTATAGCAATCAGCCCCAGCATTTT
TRBV28	.	TRBJ2-5	.	CASMREEAETQYF	TGTGCCAGCATGAGGGAGGAGGCAGAGACCCAGTACTTC
TRBV6-5	.	TRBJ1-1	.	CASSYGTGLAAFF	TGTGCCAGCAGTTACGGTACGGGGCTGGCAGCTTTCTTT
TRBV19	.	TRBJ2-1	TRBD1	CASSQGDYNEQFF	TGTGCCAGTAGTCAGGGGGATTACAATGAGCAGTTCTTC
TRBV2	.	TRBJ2-1	.	CASSERKGGYNEQFF	TGTGCCAGCAGTGAACGAAAGGGCGGCTACAATGAGCAGTTCTTC
TRBV6-1	.	TRBJ2-1	.	CASTPTGPGHEQFF	TGTGCCAGCACCCCAACGGGACCCGGACATGAGCAGTTCTTC
TRBV13	.	TRBJ2-7	.	CASSSQGGEQYF	TGTGCCAGCAGCTCCCAGGGGGGCGAGCAGTACTTC
TRBV6-1	.	TRBJ2-7	.	CASSEGDGLYEQYF	TGTGCCAGCAGTGAAGGGGACGGCCTCTACGAGCAGTACTTC
TRBV13	.	TRBJ2-5	TRBD1	CASSPRTGGQETQYF	TGTGCCAGCAGCCCTCGGACAGGGGGGCAAGAGACCCAGTACTTC
TRBV5-6	.	TRBJ2-3	TRBD2	CASSGTSGITTDTQYF	TGTGCCAGCAGCGGAACTAGCGGGATTACCACAGATACGCAGTATTTT
TRBV19	.	TRBJ2-1	.	CASSIGGSYNEQFF	TGTGCCAGTAGTATCGGAGGCTCCTACAATGAGCAGTTCTTC
TRBV5-4	.	TRBJ1-2	.	CASSFGTAANYGYTF	TGTGCCAGCAGCTTCGGGACCGCCGCTAACTATGGCTACACCTTC
TRBV25-1	.	TRBJ2-1	.	CASSDHSEQFF	TGTGCCAGCAGTGATCACAGTGAGCAGTTCTTC
TRBV28	.	TRBJ1-5	TRBD1	CASSLDRVNQPQHF	TGTGCCAGCAGTTTAGACAGGGTGAATCAGCCCCAGCATTTT
TRBV12-5	once	TRBJ2-2	TRBD1	CASGLVSSSLNRDRGRKHTGELFF	TGTGCTAGTGGTTTGGTGTCCTCGTCCCTAAACCGGGACAGGGGGCGTAAACACACCGGGGAGCTGTTTTTT
TRBV9	.	TRBJ2-3	TRBD2	CASSVGSSGRWADTQYF	TGTGCCAGCAGTGTAGGTTCTAGCGGGAGATGGGCAGATACGCAGTATTTT
TRBV28	.	TRBJ1-1	.	CASSLQPGSDGPNTEAFF	TGTGCCAGCAGTTTACAACCCGGGTCCGACGGCCCAAACACTGAAGCTTTCTTT
TRBV6-5	.	TRBJ2-7	.	CASSYSGRANYEQYF	TGTGCCAGCAGTTACTCAGGGCGGGCCAACTACGAGCAGTACTTC
TRBV5-1	once	TRBJ2-1	TRBD1	CASSLRTGTVYNEQFF	TGCGCCAGCAGCTTGCGCACCGGGACAGTCTACAATGAGCAGTTCTTC
TRBV7-2	.	TRBJ2-1	.	CASSLTYNEQFF	TGTGCCAGCAGCTTAACCTACAATGAGCAGTTCTTC
TRBV5-4	.	TRBJ1-6	TRBD1	CASSLARDRRNSPLHF	TGTGCCAGCAGCTTGGCCCGGGACAGGCGGAATTCACCCCTCCACTTT
TRBV4-1	.	TRBJ2-7	.	CASSQDGFNEQYF	TGCGCCAGCAGCCAAGATGGTTTCAACGAGCAGTACTTC
TRBV4-2	.	TRBJ1-5	.	CASSRTGASNQPQHF	TGTGCCAGCAGCCGTACGGGGGCTAGCAATCAGCCCCAGCATTTT
TRBV10-3	.	TRBJ2-5	TRBD2	CAISESDSDSGPYQETQYF	TGTGCCATCAGTGAGTCGGACTCCGATAGCGGGCCTTACCAAGAGACCCAGTACTTC
TRBV4-2	.	TRBJ2-2	TRBD2	CASSQTGTSGLNTGELFF	TGTGCCAGCAGCCAAACCGGGACTAGCGGCCTGAACACCGGGGAGCTGTTTTTT
TRBV7-9	.	TRBJ1-5	.	CASSPSENQPQHF	TGTGCCAGCAGCCCGTCCGAAAATCAGCCCCAGCATTTT
TRBV9	.	TRBJ2-7	TRBD1	CASSQTGNYEQYF	TGTGCCAGCAGCCAGACAGGGAACTACGAGCAGTACTTC
TRBV27	.	TRBJ1-4	.	CASSLSRLGLATNEKLFF	TGTGCCAGCAGTTTATCGAGGCTGGGTCTTGCAACTAATGAAAAACTGTTTTTT
TRBV5-5	.	TRBJ1-1	.	CASSLDYLRNTEAFF	TGTGCCAGCAGCTTGGATTATCTTAGGAACACTGAAGCTTTCTTT
TRBV6-1	once	TRBJ2-2	TRBD2	CASSEEPRRAGRAVNTGELFF	TGTGCCAGCAGTGAAGAACCGCGTCGTGCCGGGAGGGCCGTAAACACCGGGGAGCTGTTTTTT
TRBV7-6	.	TRBJ2-3	.	CASSAQGVSTDTQYF	TGTGCCAGCAGCGCTCAGGGAGTTAGCACAGATACGCAGTATTTT
TRBV7-9	.	TRBJ1-6	TRBD1	CASSTHDRAKEPNSPLHF	TGTGCCAGCAGCACCCATGACAGGGCCAAAGAACCTAATTCACCCCTCCACTTT
TRBV19	.	TRBJ2-7	TRBD2	CASSIFYSGDYFYEQYF	TGTGCCAGTAGTATTTTTTATTCCGGGGACTATTTCTACGAGCAGTACTTC
TRBV13	.	TRBJ2-3	.	CASSLPMDTDTQYF	TGTGCCAGCAGCTTACCTATGGACACAGATACGCAGTATTTT
TRBV29-1	.	TRBJ1-2	.	CSVDSTNGYTF	TGCAGCGTTGATAGTACTAATGGCTACACCTTC
TRBV6-6	.	TRBJ2-7	.	CASSYSSGYSYEQYF	TGTGCCAGCAGTTACTCCTCAGGGTACTCCTACGAGCAGTACTTC
TRBV27	.	TRBJ2-7	TRBD2	CASSFGTSGSTYEQYF	TGTGCCAGCAGTTTTGGGACTAGCGGGAGCACCTACGAGCAGTACTTC
TRBV4-2	.	TRBJ2-7	.	CASSQDGGAPYEQYF	TGTGCCAGCAGCCAAGATGGGGGAGCCCCCTACGAGCAGTACTTC
TRBV27	.	TRBJ2-3	.	CASSPLGQDTQYF	TGTGCCAGCAGCCCCCTCGGGCAAGATACGCAGTATTTT
TRBV27	.	TRBJ1-2	TRBD1	CASSRTGKNYGYTF	TGTGCCAGCTCGCGGACAGGGAAGAACTATGGCTACACCTTC
TRBV30	.	TRBJ1-1	.	CAWSPGGQEAFF	TGTGCCTGGAGTCCTGGGGGACAAGAAGCTTTCTTT
TRBV6-6	.	TRBJ1-2	TRBD1	CASSWGQGLVYGYTF	TGTGCCAGCAGTTGGGGACAGGGTCTTGTCTATGGCTACACCTTC
TRBV4-1	.	TRBJ1-2	.	CASSPGTGSSYGYTF	TGCGCCAGCAGCCCGGGAACAGGGAGTAGCTATGGCTACACCTTC
TRBV7-7	.	TRBJ1-4	.	CASSLTLGEKLFF	TGTGCCAGCAGCCTGACGTTGGGAGAAAAACTGTTTTTT